The clone carrying this T cell receptor beta chain has just a few counts. This sample was included in a study of early T cells in non-severe SARS-CoV-2 infection. There are 13 residues in the CDR3. Each single cDNA molecule received a unique molecular identifier. A single record per CDR3 protein comes from TCRdb applying MiXCR to the 5' RACE reads. The sample has 30,000 to 35,000 distinct CDR3 sequences, roughly 6% seen once. The sample consisted of whole blood. This clonotype was sampled from an adult who was a healthcare worker with PCR-confirmed SARS-CoV-2 infection or an uninfected control (not recorded which). The V and J genes are TRBV21-1 and TRBJ1-2. TRBV21-1 is termed a pseudogene. CDR3 sequence reads: CASTLGARYGYTF. The CDR3 DNA follows: TGTGCCAGCACTTTAGGGGCCCGCTATGGCTACACCTTC.